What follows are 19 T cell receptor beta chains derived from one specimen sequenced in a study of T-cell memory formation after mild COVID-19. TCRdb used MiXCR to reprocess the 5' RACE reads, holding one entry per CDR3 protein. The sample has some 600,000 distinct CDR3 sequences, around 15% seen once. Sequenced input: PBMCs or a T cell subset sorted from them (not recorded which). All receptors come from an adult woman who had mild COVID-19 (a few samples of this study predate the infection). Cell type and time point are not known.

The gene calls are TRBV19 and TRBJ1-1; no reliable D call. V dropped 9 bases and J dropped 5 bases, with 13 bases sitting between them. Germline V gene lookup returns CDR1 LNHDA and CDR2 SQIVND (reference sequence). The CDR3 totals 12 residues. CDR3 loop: CASHSAGTEAFF. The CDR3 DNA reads TGTGCCAGCCACTCCGCGGGGACTGAAGCTTTCTTT. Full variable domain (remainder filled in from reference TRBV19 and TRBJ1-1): DGGITQSPKYLFRKEGQNVTLSCEQNLNHDAMYWYRQDPGQGLRLIYYSQIVNDFQKGDIAEGYSVSREKKESFPLTVTSAQKNPTAFYLCASHSAGTEAFFGQGTRLTVV.

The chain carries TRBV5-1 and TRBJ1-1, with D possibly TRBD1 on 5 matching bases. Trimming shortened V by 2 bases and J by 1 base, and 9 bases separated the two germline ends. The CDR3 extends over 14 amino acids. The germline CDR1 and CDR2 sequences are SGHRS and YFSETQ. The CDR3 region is CASSFLTANTEAFF. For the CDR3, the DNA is TGCGCCAGCAGCTTCCTGACAGCGAACACTGAAGCTTTCTTT.

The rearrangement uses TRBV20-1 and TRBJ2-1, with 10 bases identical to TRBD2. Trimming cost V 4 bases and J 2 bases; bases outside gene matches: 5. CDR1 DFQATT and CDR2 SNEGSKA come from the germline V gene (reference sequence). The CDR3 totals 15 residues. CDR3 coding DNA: TGCAGTGCTAACCCTAGCGGGAGAACCTACAATGAGCAGTTCTTC. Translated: CSANPSGRTYNEQFF.

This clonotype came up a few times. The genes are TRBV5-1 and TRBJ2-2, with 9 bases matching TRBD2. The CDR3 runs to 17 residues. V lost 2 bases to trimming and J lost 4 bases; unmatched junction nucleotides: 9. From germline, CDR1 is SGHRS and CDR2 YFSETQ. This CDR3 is CASSLAVAGDPTGELFF. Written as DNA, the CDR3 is TGCGCCAGCAGCTTAGCTGTAGCGGGGGACCCCACCGGGGAGCTGTTTTTT. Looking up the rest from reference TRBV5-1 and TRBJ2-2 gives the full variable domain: KAGVTQTPRYLIKTRGQQVTLSCSPISGHRSVSWYQQTPGQGLQFLFEYFSETQRNKGNFPGRFSGRQFSNSRSEMNVSTLELGDSALYLCASSLAVAGDPTGELFFGEGSRLTVL.

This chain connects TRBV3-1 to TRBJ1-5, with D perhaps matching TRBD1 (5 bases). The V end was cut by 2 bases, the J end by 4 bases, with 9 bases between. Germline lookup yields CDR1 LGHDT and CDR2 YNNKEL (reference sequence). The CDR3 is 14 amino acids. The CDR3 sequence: CASSQSTVNQPQHF. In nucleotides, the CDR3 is TGTGCCAGCAGCCAATCGACAGTAAATCAGCCCCAGCATTTT.

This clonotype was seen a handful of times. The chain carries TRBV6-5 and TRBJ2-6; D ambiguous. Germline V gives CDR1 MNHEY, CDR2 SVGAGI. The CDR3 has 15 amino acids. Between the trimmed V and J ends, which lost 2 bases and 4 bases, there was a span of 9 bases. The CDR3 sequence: CASSYTEGGANVLTF. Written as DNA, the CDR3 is TGTGCCAGCAGTTACACCGAAGGAGGGGCCAACGTCCTGACTTTC.

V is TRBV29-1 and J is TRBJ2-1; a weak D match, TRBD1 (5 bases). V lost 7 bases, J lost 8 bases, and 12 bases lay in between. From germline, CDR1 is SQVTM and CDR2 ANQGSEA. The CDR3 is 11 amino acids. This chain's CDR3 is CSGRRGHEQFF. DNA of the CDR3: TGCAGCGGACGAAGGGGTCATGAGCAGTTCTTC.

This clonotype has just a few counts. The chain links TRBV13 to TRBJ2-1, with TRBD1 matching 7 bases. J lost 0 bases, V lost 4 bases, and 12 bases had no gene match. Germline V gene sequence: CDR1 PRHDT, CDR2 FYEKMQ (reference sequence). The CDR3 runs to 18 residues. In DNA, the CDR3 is TGTGCCAGCAGCTGGGACAGCTCCACGACCCCCTCCTACAATGAGCAGTTCTTC. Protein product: CASSWDSSTTPSYNEQFF.

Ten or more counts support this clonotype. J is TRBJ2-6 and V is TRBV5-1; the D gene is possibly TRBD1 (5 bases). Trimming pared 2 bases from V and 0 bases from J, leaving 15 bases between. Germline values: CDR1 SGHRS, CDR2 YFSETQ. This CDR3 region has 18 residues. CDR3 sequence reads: CASSFPQGSYSGANVLTF. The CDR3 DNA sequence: TGCGCCAGCAGCTTCCCCCAGGGATCATACTCTGGGGCCAACGTCCTGACTTTC.

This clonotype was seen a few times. The CDR3, as DNA: TGTGCCTGGAGTGGCGGCGGGACAGGGTACTCCTACGAGCAGTACTTC. Translation gives CAWSGGGTGYSYEQYF. The chain recombines TRBV30 with TRBJ2-7, with 9 bases lining up with TRBD1. CDR3 length: 16 residues. The germline V gene has CDR1 GTSNPN and CDR2 SVGIG (reference sequence). The V and J ends lost 1 base and 0 bases, in that order; junction bases with no gene match: 7.

CDR3 in amino acids: CASSSGDGGLLYEQYF. CDR3 nucleotides: TGCGCCAGCAGCTCCGGGGATGGGGGATTGCTCTACGAGCAGTACTTC. The chain is built from TRBV5-1 and TRBJ2-7, with D possibly being TRBD1 or TRBD2 (5 bases each). The CDR3 runs to 16 residues. The V and J ends lost 3 bases and 3 bases respectively, with 19 bases between them. The germline CDR1 and CDR2 sequences are SGHRS and YFSETQ.

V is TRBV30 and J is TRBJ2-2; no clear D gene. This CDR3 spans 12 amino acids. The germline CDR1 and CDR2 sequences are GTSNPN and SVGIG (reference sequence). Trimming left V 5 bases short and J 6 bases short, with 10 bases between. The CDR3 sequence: CAWEPSPGELFF. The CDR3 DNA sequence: TGTGCCTGGGAACCGAGTCCCGGGGAGCTGTTTTTT.

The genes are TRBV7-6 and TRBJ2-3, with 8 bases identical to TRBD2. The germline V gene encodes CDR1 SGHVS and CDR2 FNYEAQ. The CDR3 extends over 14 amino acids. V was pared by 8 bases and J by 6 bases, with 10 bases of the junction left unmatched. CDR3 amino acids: CASVGLAGKDTQYF. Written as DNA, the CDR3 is TGTGCCAGCGTCGGACTAGCCGGGAAGGATACGCAGTATTTT.

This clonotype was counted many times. CDR3 residues: CSTDGRANNNEQFF. In nucleotides, the CDR3 is TGCAGCACGGACGGGAGGGCCAACAACAATGAGCAGTTCTTC. The chain links TRBV20-1 to TRBJ2-1; TRBD2 matches 8 bases. Per the germline V gene, CDR1 is DFQATT and CDR2 is SNEGSKA (reference sequence). The CDR3 totals 14 residues.

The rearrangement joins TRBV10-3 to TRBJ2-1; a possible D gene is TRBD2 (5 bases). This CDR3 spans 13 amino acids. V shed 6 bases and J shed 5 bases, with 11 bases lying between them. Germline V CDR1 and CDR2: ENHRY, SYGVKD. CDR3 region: CAISRLQNNEQFF. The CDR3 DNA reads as TGTGCCATCAGCCGACTACAAAACAATGAGCAGTTCTTC.

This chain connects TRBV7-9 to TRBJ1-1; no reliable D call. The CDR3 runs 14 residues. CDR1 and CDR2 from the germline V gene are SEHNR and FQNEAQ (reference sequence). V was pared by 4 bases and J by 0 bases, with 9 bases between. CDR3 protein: CASSWGGMNTEAFF. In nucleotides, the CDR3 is TGTGCCAGCAGCTGGGGTGGCATGAACACTGAAGCTTTCTTT.

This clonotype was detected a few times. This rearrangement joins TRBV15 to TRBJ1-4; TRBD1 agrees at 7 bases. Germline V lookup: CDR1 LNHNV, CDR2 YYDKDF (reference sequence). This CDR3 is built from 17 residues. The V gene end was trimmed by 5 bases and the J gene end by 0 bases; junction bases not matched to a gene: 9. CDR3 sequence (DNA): TGTGCCACCAGCGCACGGGACAGACTAGCAACTAATGAAAAACTGTTTTTT. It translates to CATSARDRLATNEKLFF.

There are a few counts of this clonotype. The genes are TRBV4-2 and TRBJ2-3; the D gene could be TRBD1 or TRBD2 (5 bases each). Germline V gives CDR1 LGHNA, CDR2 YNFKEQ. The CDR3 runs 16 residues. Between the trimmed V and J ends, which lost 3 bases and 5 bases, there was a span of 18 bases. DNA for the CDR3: TGTGCCAGCAGCCAGGACACGGGAAGCCGGATAGATACGCAGTATTTT. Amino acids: CASSQDTGSRIDTQYF.

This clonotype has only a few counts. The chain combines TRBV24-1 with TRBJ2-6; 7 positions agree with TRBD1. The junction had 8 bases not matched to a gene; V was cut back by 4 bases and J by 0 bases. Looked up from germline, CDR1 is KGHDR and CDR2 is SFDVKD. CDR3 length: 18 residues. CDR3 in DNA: TGTGCCACCAGTGACAAGACAGGGAAACTCTCTGGGGCCAACGTCCTGACTTTC. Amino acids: CATSDKTGKLSGANVLTF.